Listed below are T cell receptor beta chains from one sample, sequenced in a study of blood T cell repertoires in COVID-19. This table comes from immunoSEQ multiplex PCR, and its TCRdb copy is limited to in-frame clones, with some not included. The table includes some 98,000 clones, roughly 82% detected once. The specimen was peripheral blood. The origin of the receptors is a man between 65 and 80 years old with active or convalescent COVID-19. CDR3s include the opening cysteine and the closing phenylalanine or tryptophan. D genes are given only for firm matches. Clone size is given for some rows only: seen once, a few or many times, or a class if the clone is expanded.

CASSKDRALAYGYTF,TRBV7-2,TRBJ1-2,TRBD1,NA
CASSNAGTDEETQYF,TRBV4-2,TRBJ2-5,NA,once
CASSIKGGTGSQPQHF,TRBV19,TRBJ1-5,TRBD1,NA
CASSPRRGPGDEQFF,TRBV18,TRBJ2-1,NA,NA
CASSINRDPTYEQYF,TRBV19,TRBJ2-7,NA,NA
CASSQGPGQIYGYTF,TRBV3-1/TRBV3-2,TRBJ1-2,NA,NA
CASSQESVGQGPSEQYF,TRBV3-1/TRBV3-2,TRBJ2-7,TRBD1,few
CASSWGRFYEQYF,TRBV6-5,TRBJ2-7,NA,few
CASGQGPGNTIYF,TRBV2,TRBJ1-3,TRBD1,NA
CATSDPRPGGQETQYF,TRBV24-1,TRBJ2-5,TRBD1,NA
CATRGPAGDTQYF,TRBV24-1,TRBJ2-3,NA,NA
CASSLFPGGYNEQFF,TRBV7-9,TRBJ2-1,TRBD2,NA
CASSSQLAVSYEQYF,TRBV5-8,TRBJ2-7,TRBD2,NA
CASSQGLAGAPRTGELFF,TRBV14,TRBJ2-2,TRBD2,NA
CASSVWTGNYEQYF,TRBV5-1,TRBJ2-7,TRBD1,NA
CASKKAGRDSPLHF,TRBV6-1,TRBJ1-6,NA,few
CASSNGVDRSYPPLHF,TRBV3-1/TRBV3-2,TRBJ1-6,TRBD1,NA
CASSVAGGRTGELFF,TRBV9,TRBJ2-2,TRBD2,NA
CASSLGSAYNEQFF,TRBV11-3,TRBJ2-1,NA,NA
CASSLGTIQETQYF,TRBV5-1,TRBJ2-5,NA,NA
CASSMDRNYGYTF,TRBV19,TRBJ1-2,TRBD1,once
CASRRDSLNTEAFF,TRBV5-4,TRBJ1-1,NA,NA
CASSVTGYGTDTQYF,TRBV9,TRBJ2-3,NA,NA
CAISPGQNNEKLFF,TRBV10-3,TRBJ1-4,NA,NA
CASSAGLAGSTDTQYF,TRBV5-6,TRBJ2-3,TRBD2,NA
CASHDRENQPQHF,TRBV19,TRBJ1-5,TRBD1,NA
CASSRDGGLGTEAFF,TRBV5-1,TRBJ1-1,NA,NA
CATSHQGRGAWKNSYEQYF,TRBV15,TRBJ2-7,NA,NA
CASTNPDRGLVNEQFF,TRBV11-3,TRBJ2-1,TRBD1,NA
CSASPVTGGRQPQHF,TRBV20-1,TRBJ1-5,NA,NA
CASSPLAANEQFF,TRBV19,TRBJ2-1,TRBD2,NA
CASSRRGAGAYNEQFF,TRBV6-6,TRBJ2-1,NA,NA
CASSQSGGRSTDTQYF,TRBV4-2,TRBJ2-3,TRBD2,few